This T cell receptor (beta chain) derives from a study of cytomegalovirus exposure and HLA in healthy donors. Points from the study as a whole: Three chains linked to CMV were shown in vitro to be specific for CMV antigens. CMV serostatus was the only immune exposure information that was available. The authors enumerated around 150 TCR beta chains as linked to cytomegalovirus.

This clone has just one count. Its target is unknown. V was trimmed by 4 bases and J by 4 bases, leaving 14 bases between them. Germline V gene lookup returns CDR1 MNHEY and CDR2 SMNVEV (reference sequence). This CDR3 has 14 amino acids. The PCR contained 60 Vbeta and 13 Jbeta primers. Only in-frame clones appear in the TCRdb table, and some are missing; sequencing was by immunoSEQ multiplex PCR. The data show about 200,000 clones, about 80% seen once. The V gene is TRBV27, the J gene TRBJ2-7; D possibly corresponds to TRBD2 (6 bases). The specimen sequenced was PBMCs. The sequence derives from a man aged 18-30 years in good health and CMV-seronegative. CDR3 coding DNA: TGTGCCAGCAGTTCGGGGACTGCGCCTTACGAGCAGTACTTC. This codes for CASSSGTAPYEQYF.